This TCR beta chain appears in the sequencing data of a study of T-cell reconstitution after alpha-beta-depleted transplantation in children. This clonotype was seen a few times. Its specificity is unknown. Regarding the study as a whole: Hyperexpanded clones declined; after one year, newly produced T cells mostly supplied diversity. Roughly two months post-transplant, alpha-beta T cells reportedly originated from several hundred graft clones that had expanded.

A TCRbeta library incorporating unique molecular identifiers was prepared. TCRdb independently ran MiXCR on the PCR reads; one entry per CDR3 protein. The table shows 90,000 to 100,000 distinct CDR3 sequences, with about 22% occurring only once. The CDR3 extends over 12 amino acids. From germline, CDR1 is SGHRS and CDR2 YFSETQ. V lost 4 bases, J lost 8 bases, and 12 bases lay in between. The chain carries TRBV5-1 and TRBJ1-1, with D perhaps TRBD1 (6 bases). The receptor comes from a boy aged 2 to 10 with acute lymphoblastic leukemia, due to receive a stem cell transplant. The specimen was PBMCs, collected before TCRalphabeta/CD19-depleted stem cell transplant. DNA for the CDR3: TGCGCCAGCAGCGCCAGGGGTGTCGAAGCTTTCTTT. This sequence encodes CASSARGVEAFF.